The following is a T cell receptor (beta chain) sequence with its context. Its antigen specificity is not known. No much larger clone exists at a distance of one base, and base qualities are not known. The trial excluded patients who had a history of autoimmune disease or who were on systemic immunosuppression. In every dose cohort, peripheral blood was drawn for TCR sequencing at baseline, cycle 4 day 1, and cycle 7 day 1. Samples were obtained from an open-label, multicenter, first-in-human phase I dose-escalation trial of ivuxolimab. Adults with locally advanced or metastatic melanoma, renal cell carcinoma, hepatocellular carcinoma or head and neck squamous cell carcinoma were enrolled in the trial. Before TCR sequencing, CD4+ T cells and CD8+ T cells were sorted from peripheral blood as separate populations. This specimen comes from a study of OX40 agonist ivuxolimab in advanced cancers. For the study in its entirety: The costimulatory receptor OX40 (CD134) was targeted by ivuxolimab, a fully human IgG2 agonistic monoclonal antibody. Intravenous ivuxolimab was administered to patients every 2 weeks at six dose levels: 0.01, 0.1, 0.3, 1.5, 3 and 10 mg/kg. Among the approximately 54 dose-escalation patients, around 20 had hepatocellular carcinoma, 15 or so melanoma, 9 renal cell carcinoma and 9 head and neck cancer. A male proportion of almost 85% and a mean age of approximately 58 years, ranging from about 23 to 90, were recorded for the dose-escalation cohort. Patients were allowed to have had prior anti-PD-1, anti-PD-L1 or anti-CTLA-4 therapy, and 40% to 45% of the dose-escalation patients had been treated with checkpoint inhibitors. Partial responses occurred in three dose-escalation patients, of whom one had hepatocellular carcinoma and two had cutaneous melanoma. The point of sequencing TCRbeta in the periphery was to test whether ivuxolimab changed TCR sequence diversity and drove clonal T-cell expansion. The monotherapy dose-escalation portion (N ≈ 56 patients) of the phase I ivuxolimab trial is reported in the paper. Summary of the overall study and its limitations: After ivuxolimab, CD8+ T cells had more expanded clones than CD4+ T cells on average. In the 0.1-3.0 mg/kg groups, partial responders had among the lowest normalized peripheral clonal expansion, particularly in CD8+ T cells. Clonal expansion of both CD4+ and CD8+ blood T cells was observed from baseline to week 6 at doses 0.1 to 3.0 mg/kg. Low levels of normalized T-cell clonal expansion were also seen in some nonresponding patients. Which antigens the clonally expanded peripheral T cells were specific for was not determined.

For sequencing of the TCRbeta CDR3 region, genomic DNA was extracted from the sorted cells. The immunoSEQ Assay was used for sequencing of TCRbeta CDR3 regions. Held by TCRdb, this immuneACCESS table contains in-frame sequences only and omits some clones. Under half of the omission traces to an unresolved V gene where checked; the cause of the rest is unknown. The sample contains 65,000 to 95,000 clones, about 92% of them found a single time. The top ten clones comprise around 4.9% of the sample. CDR1 SGHTA and CDR2 FQGTGA are derived from the germline V gene. The CDR3 goes from the cysteine to the phenylalanine over 15 residues. CDR3 DNA only is kept here, 45 bases in frame from base 1. V ends up 5 bases short and J 1 base short, with an unmatched junction base count of 5.

Sequencing used CD4+ or CD8+ T cells sorted from blood, obtained in a trial of the OX40 agonist ivuxolimab. The receptor was derived from an adult with an advanced solid tumor such as melanoma, head and neck, liver or kidney cancer. The chain joins TRBV7-3 to TRBJ2-3; the junction holds 8 bases that match TRBD2. This receptor has the CDR3 CASSLREGRTDTQYF. Read as DNA, the sequence is TGTGCCAGCAGCCTCCGGGAGGGCCGCACAGATACGCAGTATTTT.